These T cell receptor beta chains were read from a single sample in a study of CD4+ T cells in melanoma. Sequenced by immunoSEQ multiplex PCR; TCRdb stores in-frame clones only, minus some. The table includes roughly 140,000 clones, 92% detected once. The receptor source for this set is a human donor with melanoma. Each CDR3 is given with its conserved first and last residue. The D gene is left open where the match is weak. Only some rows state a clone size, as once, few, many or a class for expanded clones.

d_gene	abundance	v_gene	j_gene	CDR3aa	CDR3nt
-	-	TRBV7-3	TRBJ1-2	CASSFGRGYGYTF	TGTGCCAGCAGCTTCGGGCGCGGCTATGGCTACACCTTC
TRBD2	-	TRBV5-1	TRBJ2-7	CASSFSSGILVREQYF	TGCGCCAGCAGCTTCTCTAGCGGGATACTAGTGAGGGAGCAGTACTTC
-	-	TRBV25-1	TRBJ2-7	CASSFDSSYEQYF	TGTGCCAGCAGCTTCGACAGCTCCTACGAGCAGTACTTC
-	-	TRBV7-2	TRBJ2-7	CASSFDTGGEQYF	TGTGCCAGCAGCTTCGATACCGGGGGCGAGCAGTACTTC
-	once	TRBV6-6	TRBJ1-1	CASSPDNTEAFF	TGTGCCAGCAGTCCAGACAACACTGAAGCTTTCTTT
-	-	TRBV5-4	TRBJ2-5	CASSLGEQETQYF	TGTGCCAGCAGCTTGGGTGAACAAGAGACCCAGTACTTC
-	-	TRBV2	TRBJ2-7	CASSATGLGYEQYF	TGTGCCAGCAGTGCAACGGGACTCGGCTACGAGCAGTACTTC
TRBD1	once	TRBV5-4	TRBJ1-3	CASSSTGQGGNTIYF	TGTGCCAGCAGCTCGACGGGACAGGGGGGAAACACCATATATTTT
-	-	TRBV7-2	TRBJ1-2	CASSSGTDGYTF	TGTGCCAGCAGCTCCGGGACGGATGGCTACACCTTC
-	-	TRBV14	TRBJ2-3	CASSQGDSRDTQYF	TGTGCCAGCAGCCAAGGGGACTCCCGAGATACGCAGTATTTT
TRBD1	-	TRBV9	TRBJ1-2	CASSNDRVLPYGYTF	TGTGCCAGCAGCAACGACAGGGTCTTACCCTATGGCTACACCTTC
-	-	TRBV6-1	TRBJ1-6	CASMGGWSYNSPLHF	TGTGCCAGCATGGGGGGTTGGTCCTATAATTCACCCCTCCACTTT
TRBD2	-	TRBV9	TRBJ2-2	CASSVASGTVNTGELFF	TGTGCCAGCAGCGTAGCTAGCGGGACGGTGAACACCGGGGAGCTGTTTTTT
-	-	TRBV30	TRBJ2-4	CAWSVSTGNIQYF	TGTGCCTGGAGTGTAAGTACAGGAAACATTCAGTACTTC
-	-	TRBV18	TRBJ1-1	CASSPGMNTEAFF	TGTGCCAGCTCACCGGGGATGAACACTGAAGCTTTCTTT
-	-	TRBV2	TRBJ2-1	CASARAPIREQFF	TGTGCCAGCGCCCGGGCCCCGATCCGTGAGCAGTTCTTC
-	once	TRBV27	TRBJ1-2	CASSFRDGKYGYTF	TGTGCCAGCAGTTTTAGGGACGGCAAATATGGCTACACCTTC
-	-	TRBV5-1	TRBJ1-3	CASSLDTSLGNTIYF	TGCGCCAGCAGCTTGGATACCTCCCTGGGAAACACCATATATTTT
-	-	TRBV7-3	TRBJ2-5	CASSLSNAETQYF	TGTGCCAGCAGCTTATCTAATGCGGAGACCCAGTACTTC
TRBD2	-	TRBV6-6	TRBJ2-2	CASRVTSGFNTGELFF	TGTGCCAGCAGGGTGACTAGCGGGTTTAACACCGGGGAGCTGTTTTTT
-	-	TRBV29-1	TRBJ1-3	CSAFSSGNTIYF	TGCAGCGCATTTAGCTCTGGAAACACCATATATTTT
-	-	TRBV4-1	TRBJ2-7	CASSQAGTYEQYF	TGCGCCAGCAGCCAGGCAGGAACCTACGAGCAGTACTTC
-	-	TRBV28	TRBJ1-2	CASTNGDGINYTF	TGTGCCAGCACCAATGGGGACGGCATAAACTACACCTTC
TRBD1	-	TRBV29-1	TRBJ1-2	CSVPTWDSYGYTF	TGCAGCGTACCAACCTGGGACAGCTATGGCTACACCTTC
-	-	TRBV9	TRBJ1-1	CASKDAMNTEAFF	TGTGCCAGCAAGGATGCGATGAACACTGAAGCTTTCTTT
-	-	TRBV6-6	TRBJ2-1	CASMLGGSSIREQFF	TGTGCCAGCATGTTGGGGGGAAGCTCGATCCGGGAGCAGTTCTTC
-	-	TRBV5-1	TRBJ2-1	CASTPRGESYNEQFF	TGCGCCAGCACCCCGAGGGGGGAGTCCTACAATGAGCAGTTCTTC
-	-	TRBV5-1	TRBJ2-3	CASSPGGGLTDTQYF	TGCGCCAGCAGCCCAGGTGGCGGGTTGACAGATACGCAGTATTTT
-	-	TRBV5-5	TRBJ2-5	CASSGLQWYQETQYF	TGTGCCAGCAGCGGGTTACAGTGGTACCAAGAGACCCAGTACTTC
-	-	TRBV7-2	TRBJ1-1	CASSLYQGLTEAFF	TGTGCCAGCAGCTTATACCAGGGGCTCACTGAAGCTTTCTTT
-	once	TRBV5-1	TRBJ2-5	CASNDGRGPETQYF	TGCGCCAGCAACGATGGGAGGGGGCCGGAGACCCAGTACTTC
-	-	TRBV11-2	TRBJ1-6	CASSLEGVSPLHF	TGTGCCAGCAGCTTAGAGGGGGTTTCACCCCTCCACTTT
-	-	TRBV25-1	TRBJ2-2	CASRVGLGVTGELFF	TGTGCCAGCAGGGTTGGGCTAGGGGTGACCGGGGAGCTGTTTTTT
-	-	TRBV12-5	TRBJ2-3	CASGLVIFGDFVVDTQYF	TGTGCTAGTGGTTTGGTAATATTCGGGGACTTTGTAGTAGATACGCAGTATTTT
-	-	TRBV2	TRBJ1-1	CARPITRGGTEAFF	TGTGCCAGACCCATAACCAGGGGAGGCACTGAAGCTTTCTTT
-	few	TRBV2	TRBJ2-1	CASSSRVSVNEQFF	TGTGCCAGCAGTTCGAGAGTTAGCGTGAATGAGCAGTTCTTC
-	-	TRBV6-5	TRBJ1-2	CASSNSYGYTF	TGTGCCAGCAGCAACTCCTATGGCTACACCTTC
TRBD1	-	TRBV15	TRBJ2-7	CATSSRETGRNEQYF	TGTGCCACCAGCAGTCGAGAGACAGGGCGCAACGAGCAGTACTTC
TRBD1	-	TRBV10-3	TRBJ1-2	CATRQGDYGYTF	TGTGCCACCCGACAGGGGGACTATGGCTACACCTTC
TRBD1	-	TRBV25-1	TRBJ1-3	CASSDPGDRVGNTIYF	TGTGCCAGCAGTGACCCCGGCGACAGGGTTGGAAACACCATATATTTT
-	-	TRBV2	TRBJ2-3	CAWKRQDLTDTQYF	TGTGCCTGGAAGAGACAGGACTTAACAGATACGCAGTATTTT
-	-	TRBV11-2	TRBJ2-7	CASSPEVYEQYF	TGTGCCAGCAGCCCAGAGGTCTACGAGCAGTACTTC
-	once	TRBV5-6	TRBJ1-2	CASSLAAREVGYTF	TGTGCCAGCAGCTTGGCGGCCAGGGAAGTGGGCTACACCTTC
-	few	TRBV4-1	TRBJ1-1	CASSNLFSLNTEAFF	TGCGCCAGCTCAAACTTGTTTTCATTGAACACTGAAGCTTTCTTT